What follows describes a single T cell receptor beta chain. Its antigen remains unknown. The CDR3 is 13 amino acids. V shed 2 bases, J shed 7 bases, and the junction held 3 bases outside the gene matches. The germline V gene encodes CDR1 MNHEY and CDR2 SMNVEV (reference sequence). Some clones are missing from TCRdb's copy, which holds only in-frame ones; the method was immunoSEQ multiplex PCR. This sample has roughly 51,000 clones, with around 85% found just once. The sample comes from a study of a mutant IDH1 vaccine in newly diagnosed glioma. Study summary: Males made up roughly 62% and females about 40% of treated patients, whose mean age was 40.4 years.

Time point of the sample: week 47, end of study. It was 300 ug of mutant IDH1 20-mer peptide that made up each vaccine dose, given with topical imiquimod. Each donor presented with a new WHO grade 3 or 4 astrocytoma that tested IDH1-mutant and showed ATRX loss. Sequences were derived from PBMCs, sampled from a glioma patient whose treatment included an IDH1 peptide vaccine. The rearrangement joins TRBV27 to TRBJ2-7; TRBD2 aligns across 9 bases. This clonotype was sampled from a young woman with glioma. Some clones in this sample may be carry-over from other donors' samples. CDR3 sequence (DNA): TGTGCCAGCAGTTTAGCGGGAGGGCCTGAGCAGTACTTC. It specifies CASSLAGGPEQYF.